The present T cell receptor beta chain was sequenced within a study of cytomegalovirus exposure and HLA in healthy donors. CDR3 length equals 17 residues. Germline V CDR1 and CDR2: SGHDN, FVKESK. V lost 4 bases to trimming and J lost 0 bases, with 15 bases between them. PCR primers comprised 60 Vbeta and 13 Jbeta primers. Produced via immunoSEQ multiplex PCR; TCRdb's table is partial and in-frame only. The data show approximately 150,000 clones, 76% seen once. The sequencing sample was made of PBMCs. The rearrangement uses TRBV14 and TRBJ2-2; the D is unclear. The clonotype originates from a man aged 40-55 years in good health and CMV-seronegative. The CDR3: CASSLEWARANTGELFF. CDR3 DNA: TGTGCCAGCAGCCTAGAATGGGCGAGAGCGAACACCGGGGAGCTGTTTTTT.